This T cell receptor beta chain was captured by sequencing in a study of early T cells in non-severe SARS-CoV-2 infection. At the level of the study: Sequencing used unsorted whole-blood bulk RNA, so chains lack pairing.

This clonotype has at least ten counts. Its target is unknown. Findings and caveats of the study: VDJdb matching favored anti-spike CD8 responses, missing private and CD4 specificities.

The TCR library protocol was used to attach unique molecular identifiers. These identifiers were attached to individual cDNA molecules. TCRdb used MiXCR to reprocess the 5' RACE reads, holding one entry per CDR3 protein. The table includes more than 25,000 distinct CDR3 sequences, over 4.5% detected once. Material: whole blood, obtained at baseline. The source of this sequence is an adult who was a healthcare worker with PCR-confirmed SARS-CoV-2 infection or an uninfected control (not recorded which).

The CDR3 is CSAEGYSYEQYF. The DNA of the CDR3 is TGCAGTGCTGAGGGGTACTCCTACGAGCAGTACTTC. The genes are TRBV20-1 and TRBJ2-7, with D perhaps assigned TRBD1 or TRBD2 (5 bases each). Germline V gene sequence: CDR1 DFQATT, CDR2 SNEGSKA (reference sequence). The CDR3 has 12 amino acids. The ends were cut back, 5 bases at V and 0 bases at J, with 8 bases in the middle.